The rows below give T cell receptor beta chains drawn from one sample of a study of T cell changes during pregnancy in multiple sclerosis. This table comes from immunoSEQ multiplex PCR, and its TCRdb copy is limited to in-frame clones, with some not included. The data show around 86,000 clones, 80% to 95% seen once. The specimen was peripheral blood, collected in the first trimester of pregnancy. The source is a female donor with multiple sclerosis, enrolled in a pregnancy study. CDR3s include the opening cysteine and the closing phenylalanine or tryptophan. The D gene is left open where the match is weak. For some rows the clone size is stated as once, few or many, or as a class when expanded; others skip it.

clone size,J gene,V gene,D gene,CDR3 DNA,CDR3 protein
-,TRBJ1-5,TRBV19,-,TGTGCCAGTAGAATCACTACAGGATCATATAGCAATCAGCCCCAGCATTTT,CASRITTGSYSNQPQHF
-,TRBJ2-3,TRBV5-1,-,TGCGCCAGCAGCTTGGTGGGCAGGGCAGATACGCAGTATTTT,CASSLVGRADTQYF
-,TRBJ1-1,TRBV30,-,TGTGCCGGAAAAAGGGGTGGCACTGAAGCTTTCTTT,CAGKRGGTEAFF
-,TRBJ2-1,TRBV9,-,TGTGCCAGCAGCGTAGCGGGCTACAATGAGCAGTTCTTC,CASSVAGYNEQFF
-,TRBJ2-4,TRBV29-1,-,TGCAGCGTTGAAGATACCCTCGGAGGGGACCAAAACATTCAGTACTTC,CSVEDTLGGDQNIQYF
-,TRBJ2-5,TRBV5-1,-,TGCGCCAGCAGCTCGGACATTAAAGAGACCCAGTACTTC,CASSSDIKETQYF
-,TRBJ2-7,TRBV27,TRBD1,TGTGCCAGCAGTTTTTGGACAGGGTATCCCTACGAGCAGTACTTC,CASSFWTGYPYEQYF
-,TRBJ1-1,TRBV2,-,TGTGCCAGTACTTCGCTCGTGAACACTGAAGCTTTCTTT,CASTSLVNTEAFF
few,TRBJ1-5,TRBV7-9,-,TGTGCCAGCAGCCCAGGGAATCAGCCCCAGCATTTT,CASSPGNQPQHF
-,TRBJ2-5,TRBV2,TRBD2,TGTGCCAGCAGGCAGCGGGGGGGCCAAGAGACCCAGTACTTC,CASRQRGGQETQYF
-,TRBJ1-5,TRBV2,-,TGTGCCAGCAAAGCGGATAGCAATCAGCCCCAGCATTTT,CASKADSNQPQHF
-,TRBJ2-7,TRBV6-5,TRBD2,TGTGCCAGCAGGCCGGGGACTAGCCGCTACGAGCAGTACTTC,CASRPGTSRYEQYF
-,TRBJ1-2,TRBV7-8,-,TGTGCCAGCAGCTTAGTAGTTGTGGGGACTAAAAACTATGGCTACACCTTC,CASSLVVVGTKNYGYTF
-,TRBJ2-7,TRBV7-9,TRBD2,TGTGCCAGCAGCCAACCTCGGGCGGGAGGGGAGAGCTCCTACGAGCAGTACTTC,CASSQPRAGGESSYEQYF
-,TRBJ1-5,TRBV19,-,TGTGCCAGTAGCCCGACAGGACATAGCAATCAGCCCCAGCATTTT,CASSPTGHSNQPQHF
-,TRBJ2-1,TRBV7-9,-,TGTGCCAGCAGCTTATGGTCTATTGAGCAGTTCTTC,CASSLWSIEQFF
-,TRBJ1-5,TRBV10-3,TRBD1,TGTGCCATCAAAGGGGGCCTGAATCAGCCCCAGCATTTT,CAIKGGLNQPQHF
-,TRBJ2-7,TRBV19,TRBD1,TGTGCCAGTAGCAAAAATACCGGGACAGGGATTTCCTACGAGCAGTACTTC,CASSKNTGTGISYEQYF
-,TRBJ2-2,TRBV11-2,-,TGTGCCAGCAGCTTAATCAGGGGGGCCGGGGAGCTGTTTTTT,CASSLIRGAGELFF
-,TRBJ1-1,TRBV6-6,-,TGTGCCAGCAGTAAACTAGAAACGAACACTGAAGCTTTCTTT,CASSKLETNTEAFF